These 2 T cell receptor beta chains were all obtained from the same sample, sequenced in a study of Ad26.COV2.S vaccination and SARS-CoV-2 variants. Treatment indicated: roughly 18 received Ad26.COV2.S at low or high dose, single or two shots; about 5 received placebo; per-sample allocation not given. Day 63 following the first vaccine or placebo injection was when the samples were taken. Here immunoSEQ multiplex PCR was the method, and the copy in TCRdb shows in-frame clones only, minus some. The table lists 350,000 to 450,000 clones, about 91% of them singletons. The specimen was peripheral blood, collected in a trial of Ad26.COV2.S vaccine versus placebo. These receptors were collected from a person aged 18 to 65 who received the Ad26.COV2.S COVID-19 vaccine or a placebo.

This clone was detected only once. V is TRBV29-1 and J is TRBJ1-1, with no clear D. The germline V and J ends were trimmed by 2 bases and 0 bases, with 7 bases remaining between them. Germline values: CDR1 SQVTM, CDR2 ANQGSEA. This CDR3 is 13 amino acids long. This CDR3 is CSVETSVNTEAFF. The CDR3 DNA is TGCAGCGTTGAAACGTCGGTGAACACTGAAGCTTTCTTT. The variable domain in full, with the rest retrieved from reference TRBV29-1 and TRBJ1-1, is SAVISQKPSRDICQRGTSLTIQCQVDSQVTMMFWYRQQPGQSLTLIATANQGSEATYESGFVIDKFPISRPNLTFSTLTVSNMSPEDSSIYLCSVETSVNTEAFFGQGTRLTVV.

This chain connects TRBV27 to TRBJ1-2; possible D gene TRBD1, 6 bases. The CDR3 extends over 15 amino acids. The V gene lost 3 bases and the J gene lost 7 bases, with 18 bases spanning the gap. The germline V gene has CDR1 MNHEY and CDR2 SMNVEV (reference sequence). The CDR3 sequence: CASSFGRGIEAGYTF. DNA of the CDR3: TGTGCCAGCAGTTTTGGCAGGGGTATCGAGGCTGGCTACACCTTC.